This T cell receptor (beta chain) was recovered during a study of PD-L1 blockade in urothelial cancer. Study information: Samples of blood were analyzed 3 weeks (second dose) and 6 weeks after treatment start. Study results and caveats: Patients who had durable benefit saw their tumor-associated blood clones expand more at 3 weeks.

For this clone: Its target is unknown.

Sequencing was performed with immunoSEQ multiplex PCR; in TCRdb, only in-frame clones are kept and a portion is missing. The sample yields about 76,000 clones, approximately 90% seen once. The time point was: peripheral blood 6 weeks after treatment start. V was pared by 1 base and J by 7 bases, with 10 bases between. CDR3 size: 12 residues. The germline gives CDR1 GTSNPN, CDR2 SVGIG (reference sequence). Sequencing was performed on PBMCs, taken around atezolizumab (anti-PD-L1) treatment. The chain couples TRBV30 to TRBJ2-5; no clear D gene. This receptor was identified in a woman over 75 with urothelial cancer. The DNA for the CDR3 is TGTGCCTGGAGTGACAGCCCCGGGACCCAGTACTTC. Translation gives CAWSDSPGTQYF.